The rows below give T cell receptor beta chains drawn from one sample of a study of chemoradiotherapy in HPV16-positive cancers. Clones were sequenced by immunoSEQ multiplex PCR, and TCRdb holds only the in-frame ones, with some missing. Here the sample spans approximately 11,000 clones, just over 90% being singletons. This specimen consisted of blood, obtained from a patient who underwent chemoradiotherapy. The origin of the receptors is a human donor with HPV-associated anogenital cancer. Both conserved end residues are part of each CDR3. Each record gives: V gene, J gene, clone size, D gene, CDR3 DNA, CDR3 protein. The D gene is left open where the match is weak. Some rows mark clone size as missing; the rest say once, few, many or name a class of expanded clone.

>TRBV30|TRBJ1-5|few|.
TGTGCCTGGAGTCTAAAGGGCAATCAGCCCCAGCATTTT
CAWSLKGNQPQHF
>TRBV6-5|TRBJ2-5|.|.
TGTGCCAGCAGTTACTCGCCCTCCGAGACCCAGTACTTC
CASSYSPSETQYF
>TRBV19|TRBJ1-1|few|.
TGTGCCAGTAGTCCCGGTGCAGGGACTGAAGCTTTCTTT
CASSPGAGTEAFF
>TRBV29-1|TRBJ2-3|.|.
TGCAGCGTTGTACGGGGGGCGGGAACAGATACGCAGTATTTT
CSVVRGAGTDTQYF
>TRBV7-8|TRBJ1-1|.|.
TGTGCCAGCAGCCCGAGTAAGAACACTGAAGCTTTCTTT
CASSPSKNTEAFF
>TRBV30|TRBJ2-1|.|TRBD2
TGTGCCTGGAGTATCCCGGGACTATCTAACAATGAGCAGTTCTTC
CAWSIPGLSNNEQFF
>TRBV30|TRBJ1-5|.|TRBD1
TGTGCCTGGGCCAGGGGGCGGTTGGATCAGCCCCAGCATTTT
CAWARGRLDQPQHF
>TRBV7-9|TRBJ2-6|.|.
TGTGCCAGCAGCTTAGCTGGTGGGGCCAACGTCCTGACTTTC
CASSLAGGANVLTF
>TRBV11-1|TRBJ2-5|.|TRBD2
TGTGCCAGCAGCGATCTAGCGGGCAAGATGTCCCAAGAGACCCAGTACTTC
CASSDLAGKMSQETQYF
>TRBV7-6|TRBJ2-5|.|TRBD1
TGTGCCAGCAGCTTAGTCACAGGGGAAGAGACCCAGTACTTC
CASSLVTGEETQYF
>TRBV19|TRBJ2-6|.|.
TGTGCCAGTAGTACTGGGAGCTCTGGGGCCAACGTCCTGACTTTC
CASSTGSSGANVLTF
>TRBV7-8|TRBJ2-7|once|.
TGTGCCAGCAGCCGGGACTTAAGCTACGAGCAGTACTTC
CASSRDLSYEQYF
>TRBV18|TRBJ2-3|.|TRBD2
TGTGCCAGCTCACCGCTAGCGGGGGGCCCCCATAGCACAGATACGCAGTATTTT
CASSPLAGGPHSTDTQYF
>TRBV23-1|TRBJ2-5|.|.
TGCGCCAGCAGCCAGAGGACGGGAAAAGAGACCCAGTACTTC
CASSQRTGKETQYF
>TRBV18|TRBJ1-3|.|.
TGTGCCAGCTCAGAGGGGACCGCGGAAAACACCATATATTTT
CASSEGTAENTIYF
>TRBV7-2|TRBJ2-7|.|TRBD1
TGTGCCAGCAGCCCCCCCGGACAGGGGCGTGGCGAGCAGTACTTC
CASSPPGQGRGEQYF
>TRBV2|TRBJ1-6|.|.
TGTGCCAGCAGTGAACGGGAGGGCCATTCACCCCTCCACTTT
CASSEREGHSPLHF
>TRBV5-6|TRBJ2-4|.|.
TGTGCCAGCAGCTTGGCAGGGACTGCCAAAAACATTCAGTACTTC
CASSLAGTAKNIQYF
>TRBV2|TRBJ2-3|.|TRBD2
TGTGCCAGCAGTCGCGGGGGGGCGATAACAGATACGCAGTATTTT
CASSRGGAITDTQYF
>TRBV9|TRBJ2-3|.|TRBD2
TGTGCCAGCAGCGTTTCTCACGGGGGGTCCAGCACAGATACGCAGTATTTT
CASSVSHGGSSTDTQYF
>TRBV20-1|TRBJ1-1|.|.
TGCAGCGCTTCGTTTACTGAAGCTTTCTTT
CSASFTEAFF
>TRBV5-4|TRBJ1-4|.|.
TGTGCCAGCAGCTCCTGGGTCGGTGAAAAACTGTTTTTT
CASSSWVGEKLFF
>TRBV28|TRBJ1-1|.|.
TGTGCCAGCAGACCTATGGGGCCTACTGAAGCTTTCTTT
CASRPMGPTEAFF
>TRBV18|TRBJ1-2|.|.
TGTGCCAGCTCACCCGGGGGGGGACTAAGGACCTATGGCTACACCTTC
CASSPGGGLRTYGYTF
>TRBV11-3|TRBJ2-3|.|TRBD2
TGTGCCAGCAGCCGAACTAGCGGGGAGTCAGATACGCAGTATTTT
CASSRTSGESDTQYF
>TRBV30|TRBJ1-2|.|.
TGTGCCTGCGGCCTTAGTCGTTCGGGAGGCTACACCTTC
CACGLSRSGGYTF
>TRBV11-2|TRBJ2-5|.|TRBD2
TGTGCCAGCAGCTTAGACGCTAGCGGGGTAACCCAGTACTTC
CASSLDASGVTQYF
>TRBV11-3|TRBJ2-1|.|.
TGTGCCAGCAGCCGTGGCAGCAGGGGGGGGTACAATGAGCAGTTCTTC
CASSRGSRGGYNEQFF
>TRBV12-5|TRBJ1-2|.|.
TGTGCTAGTGGTTTGTTCGGGCCGGACTATGGCTACACCTTC
CASGLFGPDYGYTF
>TRBV6-5|TRBJ2-7|.|.
TGTGCCAGCAGTCCCCCAGGGGGGATCTCCTACGAGCAGTACTTC
CASSPPGGISYEQYF
>TRBV6-4|TRBJ2-1|.|TRBD1
TGTGCCAGCAGTAGACAGGGGGGGGACTACAATGAGCAGTTCTTC
CASSRQGGDYNEQFF
>TRBV5-8|TRBJ2-5|.|.
TGTGCCAGCAGCACCGGACAGCATGCGATTCAAGAGACCCAGTACTTC
CASSTGQHAIQETQYF
>TRBV4-1|TRBJ2-1|once|TRBD2
TGCGCCAGCAGCGCAGGGAAAGGGACTAGCGGGTACAATGAGCAGTTCTTC
CASSAGKGTSGYNEQFF
>TRBV29-1|TRBJ2-1|.|TRBD2
TGCAGCGTGACTAGCGGGCTCCGGGGTGGGCAGTTCTTC
CSVTSGLRGGQFF
>TRBV19|TRBJ1-1|.|.
TGTGCCAGTAGTAGTCGGGCAGGGTGGGTGGACACTGAAGCTTTCTTT
CASSSRAGWVDTEAFF
>TRBV5-4|TRBJ2-7|.|TRBD1
TGTGCCAGCAGCTCCGGGACAGGAGCCAACGAGCAGTACTTC
CASSSGTGANEQYF
>TRBV7-3|TRBJ2-7|.|.
TGTGCCAGCAGCTTAGGTATCGGCCCTCTCGAGCAGTACTTC
CASSLGIGPLEQYF
>TRBV20-1|TRBJ1-1|.|.
TGCAGTGCTAGTATGAACACTGAAGCTTTCTTT
CSASMNTEAFF
>TRBV19|TRBJ2-3|.|.
TGTGCCAGTAGCTGGGGGCAGGGGTCAGATACGCAGTATTTT
CASSWGQGSDTQYF
>TRBV19|TRBJ2-3|.|TRBD2
TGTGCCAGTGGAAACCTGGCGGGGGGTAGGAATACGCAGTATTTT
CASGNLAGGRNTQYF
>TRBV21-1|TRBJ2-3|.|.
TGTGCCAGCAGCACTTCAAAGAAATTCACGCAGTATTTT
CASSTSKKFTQYF
>TRBV5-4|TRBJ1-2|.|.
TGTGCCAGCAGCTTACCCGAACACGGCGGCTACACCTTC
CASSLPEHGGYTF
>TRBV7-3|TRBJ2-2|.|TRBD2
TGTGCCAGCAGCTTAACTAGCGGGAGAGACACCGGGGAGCTGTTTTTT
CASSLTSGRDTGELFF
>TRBV19|TRBJ2-3|.|.
TGTGCCAGTAGGCCCACACTGGCGGCGGCGGGTAGCACAGATACGCAGTATTTT
CASRPTLAAAGSTDTQYF
>TRBV30|TRBJ2-3|.|.
TGTGCCTGGAGTGTGGGTAACGAGGATACGCAGTATTTT
CAWSVGNEDTQYF
>TRBV4-2|TRBJ2-3|.|.
TGTGCCAGCAGCCAAGCGGCCGGGGCTAGCAGTATTAGGGATACGCAGTATTTT
CASSQAAGASSIRDTQYF